A single T cell receptor beta chain is shown here with its context. This clone was picked up a small number of times. The specificity of this receptor is unknown. Per-base qualities were not stored, and no clone one base away is much larger. At diagnosis, peripheral blood, uninvolved tumor-adjacent lung and tumor were collected and stored as a combination of fresh-frozen and FFPE material. TCR beta CDR3 regions were sequenced from DNA using the immunoSEQ Assay. The original methods were these. To compute T cell density, TCR beta template counts were normalized to usable DNA, which was estimated by amplifying housekeeping genes. Richness was estimated using the preseqR package, with extrapolation to 400,000 templates for PBMC samples and to 120,000 templates for tissue samples. Clonality was defined by subtracting Pielou's evenness from one. To identify tissue-enriched TCRs, differential abundance testing was run on productive amino-acid clonotypes with a minimum total count of 5 and an alpha of 0.1. The Jaccard Index and the Morisita Overlap Index were used to quantify repertoire overlap between compartments. GLIPH grouped TCR beta CDR3s together with public tetramer-defined viral CDR3s, and a viral motif had to include at least three viral sequences and show V-gene enrichment. Not all clones reach the TCRdb copy of this immuneACCESS table, which keeps in-frame sequences only. Checked studies attribute under half of the gap to unresolved V genes and leave the rest unexplained. The V and J calls and clone size are taken from that table; D and trimming were inferred from the DNA. The sample table lists roughly 1,500 clones, 20% to 25% of them with a count of one. The top ten hold under 25% of the sample.

CDR1 is given as MGHRA and CDR2 as YSYEKL, both from the germline V gene. The CDR3 measures 13 amino acids from cysteine to phenylalanine. CDR3 DNA only is kept here, 39 bases in frame from base 1. V is cut back by 4 bases and J by 4 bases, with 3 bases in the junction unmatched. The data were obtained in a study of T cells in localized non-small cell lung cancer (dated by TCRdb to 2020 to 2022). Background on the whole study: The study examined T cell repertoires in roughly 240 patients with early-stage NSCLC and compared tumors with uninvolved tumor-adjacent lungs. Of the NSCLC patients, around 130 were male and 85 to 110 were female, and the mean age was around 66 years. All 240 or so NSCLC patients in the cohort were treatment-naive and had localized lung tumors that were resected. Overall study results and their limits: Because the study design was exploratory, TCR variables were selected using unadjusted p-values without false-discovery rate correction. Of the top 100 tumor clones, a median of roughly 53 were detected in paired uninvolved adjacent lung; over 25 were also among that lung's top 100. Multi-region tumor sequencing was not performed, so intratumor heterogeneity could not be excluded. Uninvolved tumor-adjacent lung showed the highest T cell clonality, higher than tumor, which suggests more focused antigenic responses in the uninvolved tumor-adjacent lung. Higher T cell density in blood was associated with longer overall survival, whereas higher clonality in adjacent lung was associated with shorter survival.

The sequencing here drew on lung tumor tissue, taken before any cancer treatment. In this chain, TRBV4-1 is recombined with TRBJ2-7, and TRBD2 aligns with 8 junction nucleotides. This TCR derives from a female donor of 60 years or more with stage II lung adenocarcinoma. Read as DNA, the sequence is TGCGCCAGCAGCCCGGGGGGGAGTTACGAGCAGTACTTC. This codes for CASSPGGSYEQYF.